The clone carrying this TCR beta chain was observed many times. This sample was included in a study of molecular identifiers for immune sequencing clone quantification. The J segment lost 5 bases and the V segment lost 5 bases, leaving 8 bases of the junction unmatched. The CDR3 covers 17 residues. From germline, CDR1 is MNHEY and CDR2 SVGEGT. TCRdb re-called the PCR reads with MiXCR, one entry per CDR3 protein. The sample consists of 35,000 to 45,000 distinct CDR3 sequences, under 20% of them appearing once. The specimen sequenced was naive CD8+ T cells from blood, with Jurkat cell RNA spiked in. The subset was: FACS-sorted CD8+CD4-CCR7+CD45RA+ naive T cells. The sequence was collected from a human donor in good health. Some libraries in this study had Jurkat cell RNA spiked in. This chain joins TRBV6-2 or TRBV6-3 and TRBJ2-3; 15 nucleotides agree with TRBD2. CDR3 in amino acids: CASSRGLAGGPGDTQYF. DNA for the CDR3: TGTGCCAGCAGTCGCGGACTAGCGGGGGGGCCTGGAGATACGCAGTATTTT.